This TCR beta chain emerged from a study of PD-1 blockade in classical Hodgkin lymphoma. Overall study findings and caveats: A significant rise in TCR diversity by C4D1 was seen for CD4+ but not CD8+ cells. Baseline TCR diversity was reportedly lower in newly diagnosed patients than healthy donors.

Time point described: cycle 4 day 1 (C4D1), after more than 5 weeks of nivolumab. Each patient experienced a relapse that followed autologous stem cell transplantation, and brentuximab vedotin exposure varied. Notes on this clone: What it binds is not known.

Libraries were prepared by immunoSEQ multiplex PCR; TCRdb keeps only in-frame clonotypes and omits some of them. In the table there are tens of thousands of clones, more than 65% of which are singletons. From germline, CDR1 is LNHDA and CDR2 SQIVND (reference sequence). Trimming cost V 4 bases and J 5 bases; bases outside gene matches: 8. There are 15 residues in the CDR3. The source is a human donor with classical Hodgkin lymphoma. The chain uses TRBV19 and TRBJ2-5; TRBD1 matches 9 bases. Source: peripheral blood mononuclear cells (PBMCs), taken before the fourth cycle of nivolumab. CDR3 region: CASSKGQGAGETQYF. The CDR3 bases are TGTGCCAGTAGTAAGGGACAGGGCGCTGGGGAGACCCAGTACTTC.